Included here is one TCR beta chain sequence, with context. Its antigen is not known. A junction end diverges from the germline sequence, so it may reflect a read error. This sample was taken from a study of tumor-infiltrating lymphocytes in primary liver carcinoma. At the level of the study: Recorded tumor stage was T1-T3 N0M0, with diameters of roughly 4 to 11 cm. Study-wide findings and caveats: The study found a significantly higher top-250-clone fraction in tumors than in blood (p = 0.039). Tumor-adjacent and tumor-blood pairs shared less of their repertoires than tumor region pairs shared.

A primer in the constant region served to generate TCR beta cDNA from approximately 450 ng of total RNA. Libraries covering TCR beta were generated through three nested multiplex PCR rounds (using a slightly modified ARM-PCR). The two initial PCR rounds, 9 to 11 cycles each, used TRBV1-TRBV30 forward and C-beta reverse primers. From the multiplex PCR reads, TCRdb called clonotypes with MiXCR, one entry per CDR3 protein. Of 100,000 or so distinct CDR3 sequences in the sample, around 84% are singletons; the top ten hold 15% to 20%. This CDR3 region has 16 residues. CDR1 and CDR2 (germline): SGHNT, YYREEE (reference sequence). For each extraction, RNA and DNA were obtained together from about 20-30 mg of unsorted bulk tissue.

Specimen: liver tumor tissue from sampling region 3. This sample's subset: tumor region T3, left-lateral pole. This receptor was taken from a man aged 40-49 years with primary liver carcinoma and hepatitis B virus infection. The chain carries TRBV5-4 and TRBJ2-7; 7 bases match TRBD2. CDR3 loop: CASSRPTSRTAYKQYF. For the CDR3, the DNA is TGTGCCAGCAGTCGCCCGACTAGCAGGACCGCCTACAAGCAGTACTTC.